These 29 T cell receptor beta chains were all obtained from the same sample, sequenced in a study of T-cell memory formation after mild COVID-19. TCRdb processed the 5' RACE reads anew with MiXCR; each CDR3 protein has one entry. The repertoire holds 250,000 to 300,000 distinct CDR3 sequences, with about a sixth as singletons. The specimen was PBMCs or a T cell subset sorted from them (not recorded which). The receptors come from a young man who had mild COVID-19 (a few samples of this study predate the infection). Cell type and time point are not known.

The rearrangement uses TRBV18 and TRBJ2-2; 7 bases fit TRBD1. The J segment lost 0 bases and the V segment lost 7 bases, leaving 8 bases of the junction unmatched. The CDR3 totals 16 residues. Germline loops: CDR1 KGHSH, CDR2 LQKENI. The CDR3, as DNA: TGTGCCAGCTTCGTCGACAGGGTCGCGAACACCGGGGAGCTGTTTTTT. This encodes CASFVDRVANTGELFF.

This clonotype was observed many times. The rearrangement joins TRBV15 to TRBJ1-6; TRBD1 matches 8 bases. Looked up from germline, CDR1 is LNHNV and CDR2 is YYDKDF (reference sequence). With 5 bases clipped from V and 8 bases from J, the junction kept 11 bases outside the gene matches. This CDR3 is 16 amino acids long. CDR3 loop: CATSGRTGSADSPLHF. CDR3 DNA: TGTGCCACCAGCGGGAGGACAGGGTCGGCGGATTCACCCCTCCACTTT.

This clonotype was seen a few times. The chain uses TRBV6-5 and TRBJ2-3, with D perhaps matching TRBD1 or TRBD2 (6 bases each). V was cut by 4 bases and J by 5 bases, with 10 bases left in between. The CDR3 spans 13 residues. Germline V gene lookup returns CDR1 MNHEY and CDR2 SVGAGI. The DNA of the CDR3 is TGTGCCAGCAGTTTTGGGGGGCGAGATACGCAGTATTTT. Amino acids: CASSFGGRDTQYF.

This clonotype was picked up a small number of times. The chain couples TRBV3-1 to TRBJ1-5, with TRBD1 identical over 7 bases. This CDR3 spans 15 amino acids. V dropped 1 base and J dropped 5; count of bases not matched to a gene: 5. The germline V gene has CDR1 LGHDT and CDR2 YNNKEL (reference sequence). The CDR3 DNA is TGTGCCAGCAGCCAAGTATCAGGGGGTGATCAGCCCCAGCATTTT. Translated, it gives CASSQVSGGDQPQHF.

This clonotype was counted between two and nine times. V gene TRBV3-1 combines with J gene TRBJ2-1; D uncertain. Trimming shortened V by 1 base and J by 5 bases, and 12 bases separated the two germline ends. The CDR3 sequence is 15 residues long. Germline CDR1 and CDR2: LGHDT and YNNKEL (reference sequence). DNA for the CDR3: TGTGCCAGCAGCCAAGGGGTGGGATGGGACAATGAGCAGTTCTTC. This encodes CASSQGVGWDNEQFF.

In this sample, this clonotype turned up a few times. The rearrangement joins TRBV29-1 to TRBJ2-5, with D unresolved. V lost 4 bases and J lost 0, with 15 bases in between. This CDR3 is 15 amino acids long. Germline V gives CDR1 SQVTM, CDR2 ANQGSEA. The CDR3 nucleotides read TGCAGCGTTGGGTGTAAGAGAGGAGACCAAGAGACCCAGTACTTC. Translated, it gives CSVGCKRGDQETQYF.

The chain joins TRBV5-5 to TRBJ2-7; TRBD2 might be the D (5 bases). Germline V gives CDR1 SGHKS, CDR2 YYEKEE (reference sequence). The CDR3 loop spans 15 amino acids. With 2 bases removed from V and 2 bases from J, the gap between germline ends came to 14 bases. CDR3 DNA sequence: TGTGCCAGCAGCTTTTCTAGGACTTTGACCTACGAGCAGTACTTC. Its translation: CASSFSRTLTYEQYF.

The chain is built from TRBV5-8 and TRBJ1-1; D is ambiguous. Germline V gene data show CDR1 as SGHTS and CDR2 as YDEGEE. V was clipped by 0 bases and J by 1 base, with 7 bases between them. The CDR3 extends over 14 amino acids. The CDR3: CASSLAYGNTEAFF. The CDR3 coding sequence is TGTGCCAGCAGCTTGGCTTACGGGAACACTGAAGCTTTCTTT.

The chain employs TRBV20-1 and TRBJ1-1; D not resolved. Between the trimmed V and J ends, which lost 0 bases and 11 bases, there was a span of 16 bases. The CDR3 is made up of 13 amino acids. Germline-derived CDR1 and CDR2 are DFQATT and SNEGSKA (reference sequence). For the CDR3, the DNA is TGCAGTGCTAGAGATCCGTCCCCCAAGGATGCTTTCTTT. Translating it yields CSARDPSPKDAFF.

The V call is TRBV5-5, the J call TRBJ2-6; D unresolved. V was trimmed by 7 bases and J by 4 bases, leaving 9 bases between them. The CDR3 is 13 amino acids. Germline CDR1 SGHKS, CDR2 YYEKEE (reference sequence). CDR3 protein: CASPPPGANVLTF. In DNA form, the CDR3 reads TGTGCCAGCCCACCCCCCGGGGCCAACGTCCTGACTTTC. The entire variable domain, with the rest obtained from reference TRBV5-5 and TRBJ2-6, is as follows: DAGVTQSPTHLIKTRGQQVTLRCSPISGHKSVSWYQQVLGQGPQFIFQYYEKEERGRGNFPDRFSARQFPNYSSELNVNALLLGDSALYLCASPPPGANVLTFGAGSRLTVL.

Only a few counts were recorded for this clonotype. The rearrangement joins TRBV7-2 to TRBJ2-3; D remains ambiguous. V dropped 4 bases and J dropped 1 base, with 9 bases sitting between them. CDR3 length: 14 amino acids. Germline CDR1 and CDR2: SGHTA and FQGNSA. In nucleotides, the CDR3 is TGTGCCAGCAGCTCCTACTTACGCACAGATACGCAGTATTTT. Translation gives CASSSYLRTDTQYF.

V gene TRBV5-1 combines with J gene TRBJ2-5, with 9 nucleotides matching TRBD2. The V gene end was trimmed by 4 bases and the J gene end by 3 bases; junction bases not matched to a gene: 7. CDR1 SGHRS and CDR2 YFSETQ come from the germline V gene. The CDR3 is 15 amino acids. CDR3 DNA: TGCGCCAGCAGCCCCGCGATAGCGGGGGAAGAGACCCAGTACTTC. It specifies CASSPAIAGEETQYF.

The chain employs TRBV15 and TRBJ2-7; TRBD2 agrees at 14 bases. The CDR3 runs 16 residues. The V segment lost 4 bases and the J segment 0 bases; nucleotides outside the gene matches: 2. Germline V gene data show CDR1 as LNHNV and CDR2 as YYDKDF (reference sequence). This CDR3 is CATSTGLAGASYEQYV. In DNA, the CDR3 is TGTGCCACCAGCACGGGACTAGCGGGGGCCTCCTACGAGCAGTACGTC.

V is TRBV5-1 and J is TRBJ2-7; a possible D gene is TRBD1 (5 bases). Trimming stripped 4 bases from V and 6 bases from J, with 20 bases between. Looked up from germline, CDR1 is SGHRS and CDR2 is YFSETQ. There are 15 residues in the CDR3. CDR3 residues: CASSPTTATSSEQYF. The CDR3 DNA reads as TGCGCCAGCAGCCCAACGACAGCTACAAGTTCCGAGCAGTACTTC.

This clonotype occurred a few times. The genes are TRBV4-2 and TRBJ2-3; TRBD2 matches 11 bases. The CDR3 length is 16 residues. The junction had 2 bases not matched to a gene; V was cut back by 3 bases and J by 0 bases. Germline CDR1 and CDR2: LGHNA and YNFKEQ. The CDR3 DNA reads TGTGCCAGCAGCCAGGGACTAGCGGCTAGCACAGATACGCAGTATTTT. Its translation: CASSQGLAASTDTQYF.

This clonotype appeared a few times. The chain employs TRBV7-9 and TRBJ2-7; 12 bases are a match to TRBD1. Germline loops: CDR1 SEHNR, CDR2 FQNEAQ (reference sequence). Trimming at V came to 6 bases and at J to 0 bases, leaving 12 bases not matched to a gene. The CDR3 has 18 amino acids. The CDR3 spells CASSPPPGQGADSYEQYF. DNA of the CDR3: TGTGCCAGCAGTCCCCCTCCGGGACAGGGGGCGGACTCCTACGAGCAGTACTTC. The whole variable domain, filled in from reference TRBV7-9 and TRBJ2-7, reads DTGVSQNPRHKITKRGQNVTFRCDPISEHNRLYWYRQTLGQGPEFLTYFQNEAQLEKSRLLSDRFSAERPKGSFSTLEIQRTEQGDSAMYLCASSPPPGQGADSYEQYFGPGTRLTVT.

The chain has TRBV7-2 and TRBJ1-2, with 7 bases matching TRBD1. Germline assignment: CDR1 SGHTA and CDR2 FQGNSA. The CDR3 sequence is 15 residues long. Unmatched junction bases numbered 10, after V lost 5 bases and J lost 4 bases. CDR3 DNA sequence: TGTGCCAGCAGCCTCCGAAGGGACAGAGCCTATGGCTACACCTTC. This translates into CASSLRRDRAYGYTF.

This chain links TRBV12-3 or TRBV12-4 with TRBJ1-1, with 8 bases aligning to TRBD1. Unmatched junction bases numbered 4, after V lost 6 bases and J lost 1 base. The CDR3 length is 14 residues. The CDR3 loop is CASSGGQANTEAFF. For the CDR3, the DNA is TGTGCCAGCAGCGGGGGACAGGCGAACACTGAAGCTTTCTTT.

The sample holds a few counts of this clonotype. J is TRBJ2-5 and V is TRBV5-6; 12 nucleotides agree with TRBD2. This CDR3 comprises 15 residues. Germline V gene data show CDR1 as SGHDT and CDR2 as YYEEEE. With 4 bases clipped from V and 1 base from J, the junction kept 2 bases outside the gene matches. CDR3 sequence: CASSQTSGGQETQYF. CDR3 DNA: TGTGCCAGCAGCCAGACTAGCGGGGGCCAAGAGACCCAGTACTTC.

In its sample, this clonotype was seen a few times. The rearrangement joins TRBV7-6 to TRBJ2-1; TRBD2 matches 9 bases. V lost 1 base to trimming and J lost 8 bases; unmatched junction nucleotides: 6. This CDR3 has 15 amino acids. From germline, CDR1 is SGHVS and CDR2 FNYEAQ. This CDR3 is CASSLESGGRDEQFF. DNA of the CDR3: TGTGCCAGCAGCTTAGAAAGCGGGGGGAGGGATGAGCAGTTCTTC.

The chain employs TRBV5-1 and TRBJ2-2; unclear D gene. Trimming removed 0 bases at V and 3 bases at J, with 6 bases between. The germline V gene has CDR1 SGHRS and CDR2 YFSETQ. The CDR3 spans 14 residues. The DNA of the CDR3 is TGCGCCAGCAGCTTGGCAGGTGACACCGGGGAGCTGTTTTTT. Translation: CASSLAGDTGELFF.

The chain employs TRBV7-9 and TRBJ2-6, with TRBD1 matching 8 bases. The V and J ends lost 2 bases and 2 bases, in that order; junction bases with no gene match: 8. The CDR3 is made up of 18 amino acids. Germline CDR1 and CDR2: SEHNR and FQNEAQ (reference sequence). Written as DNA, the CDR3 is TGTGCCAGCAGCTTAAGCGGTAGGGACAGGCCTGGGGCCAACGTCCTGACTTTC. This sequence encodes CASSLSGRDRPGANVLTF.

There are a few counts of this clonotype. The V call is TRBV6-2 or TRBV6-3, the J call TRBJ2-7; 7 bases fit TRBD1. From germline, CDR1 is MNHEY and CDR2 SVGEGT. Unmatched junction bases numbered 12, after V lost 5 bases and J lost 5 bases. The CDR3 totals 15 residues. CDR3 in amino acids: CASSLGQAAVDEQYF. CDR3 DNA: TGTGCCAGCAGTCTCGGACAGGCGGCCGTCGACGAGCAGTACTTC.

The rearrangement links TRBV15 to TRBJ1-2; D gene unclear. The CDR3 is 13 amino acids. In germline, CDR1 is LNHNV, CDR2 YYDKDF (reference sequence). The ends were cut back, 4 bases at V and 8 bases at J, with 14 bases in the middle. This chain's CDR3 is CATSTTPTWGYTF. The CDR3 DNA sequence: TGTGCCACCAGCACTACTCCCACATGGGGCTACACCTTC.

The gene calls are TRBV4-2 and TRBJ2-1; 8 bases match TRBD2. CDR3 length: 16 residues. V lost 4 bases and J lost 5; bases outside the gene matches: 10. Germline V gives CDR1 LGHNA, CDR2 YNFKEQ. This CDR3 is CASSPHAGGVNNEQFF. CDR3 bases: TGTGCCAGCAGCCCGCATGCGGGAGGAGTCAACAATGAGCAGTTCTTC.

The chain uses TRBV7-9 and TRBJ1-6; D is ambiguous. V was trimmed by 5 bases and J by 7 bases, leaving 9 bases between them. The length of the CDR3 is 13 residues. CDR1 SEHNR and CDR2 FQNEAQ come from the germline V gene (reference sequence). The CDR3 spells CASSTLTNSPLHF. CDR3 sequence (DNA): TGTGCCAGCAGCACACTTACGAATTCACCCCTCCACTTT.

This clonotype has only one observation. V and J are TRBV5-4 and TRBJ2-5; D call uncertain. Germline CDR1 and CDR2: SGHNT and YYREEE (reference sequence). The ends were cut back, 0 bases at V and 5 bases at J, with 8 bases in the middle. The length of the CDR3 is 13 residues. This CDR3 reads CASSLDVGETQYF. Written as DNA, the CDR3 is TGTGCCAGCAGCTTGGACGTCGGGGAGACCCAGTACTTC.

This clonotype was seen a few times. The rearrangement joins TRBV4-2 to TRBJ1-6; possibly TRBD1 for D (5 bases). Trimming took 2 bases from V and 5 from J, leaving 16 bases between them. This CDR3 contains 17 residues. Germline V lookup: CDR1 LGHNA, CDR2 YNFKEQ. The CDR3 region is CASSQKGERQDNSPLHF. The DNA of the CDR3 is TGTGCCAGCAGCCAAAAAGGGGAACGGCAGGATAATTCACCCCTCCACTTT.

CDR3 protein: CASSLGHRQPYGYTF. CDR3 coding DNA: TGTGCCAGCAGCTTAGGTCATCGGCAGCCTTATGGCTACACCTTC. The chain uses TRBV7-8 and TRBJ1-2; D call uncertain. Germline CDR1 reads SGHVS; CDR2 reads FQNEAQ. This CDR3 comprises 15 residues. V was shortened by 1 base and J by 5 bases, with 14 bases between the two germline ends.